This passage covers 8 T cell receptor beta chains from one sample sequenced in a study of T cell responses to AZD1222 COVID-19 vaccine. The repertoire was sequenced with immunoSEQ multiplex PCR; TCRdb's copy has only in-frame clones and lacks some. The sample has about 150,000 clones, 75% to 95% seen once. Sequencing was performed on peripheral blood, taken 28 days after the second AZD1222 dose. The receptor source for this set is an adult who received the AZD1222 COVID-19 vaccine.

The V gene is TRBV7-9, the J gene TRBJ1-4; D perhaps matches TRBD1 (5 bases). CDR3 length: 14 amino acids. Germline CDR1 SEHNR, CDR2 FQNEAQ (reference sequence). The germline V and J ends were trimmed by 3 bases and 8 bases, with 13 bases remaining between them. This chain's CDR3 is CASSFRQRGEKLFF. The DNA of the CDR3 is TGTGCCAGCAGCTTTCGACAGCGGGGGGAAAAACTGTTTTTT.

The CDR3 DNA reads TGTGCCAGCAGTTTACATGAAGACTACACCTTC. Translated: CASSLHEDYTF. This chain links TRBV12-3 or TRBV12-4 with TRBJ1-2; D unresolved. Trimming stripped 2 bases from V and 10 bases from J, with 8 bases between. The CDR3 runs to 11 residues.

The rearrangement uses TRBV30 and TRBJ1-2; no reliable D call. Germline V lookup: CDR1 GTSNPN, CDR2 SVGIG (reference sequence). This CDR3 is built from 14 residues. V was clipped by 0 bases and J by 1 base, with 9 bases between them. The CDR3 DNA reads TGTGCCTGGAGTGTACAAGGACTTAACTATGGCTACACCTTC. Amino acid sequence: CAWSVQGLNYGYTF.

CDR3 nucleotide sequence: TGCGCCAGCAGCTCAGAAGGACCTGGAAACACCATATATTTT. Amino acids: CASSSEGPGNTIYF. The chain has TRBV5-1 and TRBJ1-3; no definite D call. V was trimmed by 3 bases and J by 2 bases, leaving 9 bases between them. Germline V CDR1 and CDR2: SGHRS, YFSETQ. This CDR3 contains 14 residues.

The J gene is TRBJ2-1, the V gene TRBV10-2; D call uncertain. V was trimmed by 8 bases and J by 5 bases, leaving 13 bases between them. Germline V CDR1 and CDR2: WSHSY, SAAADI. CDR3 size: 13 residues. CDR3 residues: CASRSLDHNEQFF. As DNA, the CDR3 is TGCGCCAGCCGAAGCCTAGATCACAATGAGCAGTTCTTC.

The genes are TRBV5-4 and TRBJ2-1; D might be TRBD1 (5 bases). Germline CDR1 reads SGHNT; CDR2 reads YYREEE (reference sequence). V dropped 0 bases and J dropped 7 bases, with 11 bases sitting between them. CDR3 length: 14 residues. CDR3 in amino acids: CASSLGQGMNEQFF. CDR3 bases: TGTGCCAGCAGCTTGGGGCAGGGAATGAATGAGCAGTTCTTC.

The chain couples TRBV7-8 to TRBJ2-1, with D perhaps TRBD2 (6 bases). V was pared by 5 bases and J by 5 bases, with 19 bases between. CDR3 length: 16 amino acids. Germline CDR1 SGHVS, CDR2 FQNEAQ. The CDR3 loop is CASSLLGGIGDNEQFF. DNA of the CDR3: TGTGCCAGCAGCCTACTGGGCGGGATCGGCGACAATGAGCAGTTCTTC. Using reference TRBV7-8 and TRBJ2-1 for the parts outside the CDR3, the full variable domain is GAGVSQSPRYKVAKRGQDVALRCDPISGHVSLFWYQQALGQGPEFLTYFQNEAQLDKSGLPSDRFFAERPEGSVSTLKIQRTQQEDSAVYLCASSLLGGIGDNEQFFGPGTRLTVL.

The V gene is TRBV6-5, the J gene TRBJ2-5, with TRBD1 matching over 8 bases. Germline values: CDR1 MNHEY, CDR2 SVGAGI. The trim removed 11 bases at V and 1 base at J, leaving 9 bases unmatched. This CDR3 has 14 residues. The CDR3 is CAGRQGTLQETQYF. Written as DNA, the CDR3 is TGTGCCGGGAGACAGGGGACCCTCCAAGAGACCCAGTACTTC.